This TCR beta chain emerged from a study of blood T cell repertoires in COVID-19. Germline V lookup: CDR1 MDHEN, CDR2 SYDVKM. The CDR3 spans 17 residues. After removal of 1 base from V and 7 bases from J, the junction contained 9 bases not matched to a gene. Repertoires were generated with immunoSEQ multiplex PCR, while TCRdb's copy carries only in-frame clones and drops some. Altogether roughly 260,000 clones are present, about 85% being singletons, with the ten largest covering about 6%. Individuals drawn from 20 to 25 US areas were about 18 to 90 years old. The TCR sequence derives from a woman aged 25 to 39 with acute COVID-19. The sequencing sample was made of PBMCs or T cells enriched from blood (not recorded which). The chain is built from TRBV28 and TRBJ1-6; TRBD1 agrees at 8 bases. CDR3 sequence: CASSLLESGGWNSPLHF. The CDR3 region has the DNA TGTGCCAGCAGTTTATTGGAGTCAGGGGGCTGGAATTCACCCCTCCACTTT. Complete variable domain (other parts from reference TRBV28 and TRBJ1-6): DVKVTQSSRYLVKRTGEKVFLECVQDMDHENMFWYRQDPGLGLRLIYFSYDVKMKEKGDIPEGYSVSREKKERFSLILESASTNQTSMYLCASSLLESGGWNSPLHFGNGTRLTVT.